This TCR beta chain comes out of a study of OX40 agonist ivuxolimab in advanced cancers. Whole-study findings and limits: Researchers report that CD8+ T cells had, on average, more expanded clones than CD4+.

Of note for this clone: Its antigen remains unidentified.

Patients were excluded for autoimmune disease history or systemic immunosuppression. Sequencing was performed with immunoSEQ multiplex PCR; in TCRdb, only in-frame clones are kept and a portion is missing. The sample gives roughly 60,000 clones, 85% of which show up once; around 3.8% is in the top ten. CDR3 length equals 15 residues. Germline values: CDR1 MNHNS, CDR2 SASEGT. Trimming cost V 4 bases and J 6 bases, with 19 bases left between them. The clonotype was recovered from an adult with an advanced solid tumor such as melanoma, head and neck, liver or kidney cancer. The rearrangement joins TRBV6-1 to TRBJ2-7, with D tentatively TRBD2 (6 bases). Material: CD4+ or CD8+ T cells sorted from blood, obtained in a trial of the OX40 agonist ivuxolimab. The CDR3 DNA reads as TGTGCCAGCAGTGCCCCGACTAGTCTTGAATCCGAGCAGTACTTC. This gives the protein CASSAPTSLESEQYF.